This TCR beta chain was sequenced in a study of CD8+CD57+ T cells in acquired aplastic anemia. About the research overall: Each DNA sample taken from sorted CD4+ and CD8+ cells came to around 3.4 ug on average.

CDR3 and TCR beta VDJ profiling relied on genomic DNA as the template. TCRdb analysed the reads with MiXCR anew, one entry per CDR3 protein. The data contain about 200,000 distinct CDR3 sequences, roughly 35% of them singletons. This clonotype was picked up many times. As yet, its antigen is unknown. Study outcomes and limitations: Between patients and controls, CD8+ Simpson's diversity did not vary significantly. Found in both controls and patients were twenty-nine CD8+ CDR3 sequences.

The CDR3 loop spans 14 amino acids. Between the trimmed V and J ends, which lost 2 bases and 3 bases, there was a span of 11 bases. Germline loops: CDR1 MNHEY, CDR2 SVGAGI. This TCR came from a human donor in good health, serving as a control. The chain couples TRBV6-5 to TRBJ2-7; TRBD1 might be the D (6 bases). The sequenced material came from sorted CD4+, CD8+, or CD8+CD57+ T cells (not recorded which) from PBMCs. The CDR3 is CASSYDPTGYEQYF. In DNA, the CDR3 is TGTGCCAGCAGTTACGACCCGACAGGCTACGAGCAGTACTTC.